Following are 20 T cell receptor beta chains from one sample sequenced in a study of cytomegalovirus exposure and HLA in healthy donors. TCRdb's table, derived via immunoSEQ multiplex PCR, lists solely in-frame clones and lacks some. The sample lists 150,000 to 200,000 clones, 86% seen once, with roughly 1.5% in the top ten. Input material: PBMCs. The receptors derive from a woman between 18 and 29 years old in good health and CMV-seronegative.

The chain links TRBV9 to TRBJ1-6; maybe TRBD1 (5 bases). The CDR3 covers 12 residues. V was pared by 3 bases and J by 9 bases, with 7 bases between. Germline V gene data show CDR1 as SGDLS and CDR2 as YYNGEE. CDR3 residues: CASSAQGSPLHF. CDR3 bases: TGTGCCAGCAGCGCCCAGGGTTCACCCCTCCACTTT. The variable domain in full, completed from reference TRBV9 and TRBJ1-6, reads DSGVTQTPKHLITATGQRVTLRCSPRSGDLSVYWYQQSLDQGLQFLIQYYNGEERAKGNILERFSAQQFPDLHSELNLSSLELGDSALYFCASSAQGSPLHFGNGTRLTVT.

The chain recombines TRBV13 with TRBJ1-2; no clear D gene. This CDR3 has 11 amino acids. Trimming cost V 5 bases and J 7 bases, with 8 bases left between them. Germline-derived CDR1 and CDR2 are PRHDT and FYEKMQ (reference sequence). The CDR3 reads CASSQQVGYTF. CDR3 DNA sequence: TGTGCCAGCAGCCAGCAGGTTGGCTACACCTTC.

The CDR3 region is CASSDLGGLETQYF. Written as DNA, the CDR3 is TGTGCCAGCAGTGACTTGGGTGGACTAGAGACCCAGTACTTC. The rearrangement uses TRBV25-1 and TRBJ2-5, with D perhaps matching TRBD2 (5 bases). The germline CDR1 and CDR2 sequences are MGHDK and SYGVNS. The CDR3 is made up of 14 amino acids. V was shortened by 3 bases and J by 4 bases, with 12 bases between the two germline ends.

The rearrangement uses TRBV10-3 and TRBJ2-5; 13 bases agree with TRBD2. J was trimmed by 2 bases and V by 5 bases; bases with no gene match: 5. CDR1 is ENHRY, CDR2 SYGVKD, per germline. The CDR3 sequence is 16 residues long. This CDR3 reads CAISRRTSGGQETQYF. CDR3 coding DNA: TGTGCCATCAGTCGGAGGACTAGCGGGGGACAAGAGACCCAGTACTTC.

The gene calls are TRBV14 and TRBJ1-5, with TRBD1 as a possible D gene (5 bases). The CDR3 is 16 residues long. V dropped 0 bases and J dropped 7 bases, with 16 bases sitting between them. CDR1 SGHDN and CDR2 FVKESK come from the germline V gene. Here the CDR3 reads CASSQEWEGLLQPQHF. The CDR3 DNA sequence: TGTGCCAGCAGCCAAGAGTGGGAGGGGCTGCTCCAGCCCCAGCATTTT.

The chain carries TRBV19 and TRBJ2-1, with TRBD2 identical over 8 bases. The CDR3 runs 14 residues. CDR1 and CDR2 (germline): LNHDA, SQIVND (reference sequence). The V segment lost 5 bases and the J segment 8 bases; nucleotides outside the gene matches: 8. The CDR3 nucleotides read TGTGCCAGTAGTTCAGGCGGACTAGCCTATGAGCAGTTCTTC. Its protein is CASSSGGLAYEQFF. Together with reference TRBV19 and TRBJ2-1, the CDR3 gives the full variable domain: DGGITQSPKYLFRKEGQNVTLSCEQNLNHDAMYWYRQDPGQGLRLIYYSQIVNDFQKGDIAEGYSVSREKKESFPLTVTSAQKNPTAFYLCASSSGGLAYEQFFGPGTRLTVL.

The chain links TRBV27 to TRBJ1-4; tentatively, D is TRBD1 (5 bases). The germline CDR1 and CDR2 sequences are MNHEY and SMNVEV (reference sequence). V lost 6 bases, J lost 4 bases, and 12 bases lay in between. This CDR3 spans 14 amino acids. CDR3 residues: CASSLNRGNEKLFF. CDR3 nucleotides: TGTGCCAGCAGCTTAAATAGGGGTAATGAAAAACTGTTTTTT.

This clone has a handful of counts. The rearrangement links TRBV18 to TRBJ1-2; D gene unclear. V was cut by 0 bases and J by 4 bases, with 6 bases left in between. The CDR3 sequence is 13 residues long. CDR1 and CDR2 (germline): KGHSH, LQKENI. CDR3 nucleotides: TGTGCCAGCTCACCACCTACAGTCTATGGCTACACCTTC. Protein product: CASSPPTVYGYTF.

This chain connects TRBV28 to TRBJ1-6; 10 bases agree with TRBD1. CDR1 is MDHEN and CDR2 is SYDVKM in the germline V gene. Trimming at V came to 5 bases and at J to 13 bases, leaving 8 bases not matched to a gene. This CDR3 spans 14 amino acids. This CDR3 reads CASSPGTGVLPLHF. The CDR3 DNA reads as TGTGCCAGCAGTCCCGGGACAGGGGTGTTGCCCCTCCACTTT. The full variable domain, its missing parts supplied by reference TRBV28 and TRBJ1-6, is DVKVTQSSRYLVKRTGEKVFLECVQDMDHENMFWYRQDPGLGLRLIYFSYDVKMKEKGDIPEGYSVSREKKERFSLILESASTNQTSMYLCASSPGTGVLPLHFGNGTRLTVT.

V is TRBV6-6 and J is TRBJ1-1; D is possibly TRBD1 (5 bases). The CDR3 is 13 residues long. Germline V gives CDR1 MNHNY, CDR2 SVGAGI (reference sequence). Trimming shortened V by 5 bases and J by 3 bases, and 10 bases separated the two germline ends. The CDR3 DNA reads TGTGCCAGCAGTCGGGGAGGGGACACTGAAGCTTTCTTT. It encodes CASSRGGDTEAFF.

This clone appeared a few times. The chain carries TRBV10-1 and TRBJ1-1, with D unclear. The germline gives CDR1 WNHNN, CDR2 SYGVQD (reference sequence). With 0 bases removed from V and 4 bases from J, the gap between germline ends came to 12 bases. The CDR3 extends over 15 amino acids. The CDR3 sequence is CASSESRVLSTEAFF. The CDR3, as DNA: TGCGCCAGCAGTGAGTCGAGGGTCCTTTCCACTGAAGCTTTCTTT.

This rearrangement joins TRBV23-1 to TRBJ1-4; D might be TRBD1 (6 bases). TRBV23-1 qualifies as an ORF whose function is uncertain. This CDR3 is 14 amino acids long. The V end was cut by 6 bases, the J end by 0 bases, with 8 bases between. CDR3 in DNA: TGCGCCAGCAGACAGGGAGCAACTAATGAAAAACTGTTTTTT. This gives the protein CASRQGATNEKLFF.

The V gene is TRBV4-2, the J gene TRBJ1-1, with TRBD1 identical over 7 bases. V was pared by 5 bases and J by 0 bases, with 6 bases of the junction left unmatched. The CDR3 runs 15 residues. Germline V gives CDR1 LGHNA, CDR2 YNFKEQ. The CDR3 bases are TGTGCCAGCAGCGTACAGGGGACCTTGAACACTGAAGCTTTCTTT. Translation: CASSVQGTLNTEAFF.

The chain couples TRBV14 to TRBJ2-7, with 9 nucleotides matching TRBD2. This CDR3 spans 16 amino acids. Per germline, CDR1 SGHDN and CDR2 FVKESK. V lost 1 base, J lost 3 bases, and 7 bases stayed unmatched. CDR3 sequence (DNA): TGTGCCAGCAGCCAAGTGAGCGGGGGGCGATACTACGAGCAGTACTTC. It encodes CASSQVSGGRYYEQYF.

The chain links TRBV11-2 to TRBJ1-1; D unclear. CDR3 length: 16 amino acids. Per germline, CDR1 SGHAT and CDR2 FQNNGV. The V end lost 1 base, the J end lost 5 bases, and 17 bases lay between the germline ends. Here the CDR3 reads CASSLGRGTRATEAFF. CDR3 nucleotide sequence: TGTGCCAGCAGCTTAGGAAGAGGCACTAGAGCGACTGAAGCTTTCTTT. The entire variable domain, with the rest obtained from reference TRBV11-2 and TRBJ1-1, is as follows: EAGVAQSPRYKIIEKRQSVAFWCNPISGHATLYWYQQILGQGPKLLIQFQNNGVVDDSQLPKDRFSAERLKGVDSTLKIQPAKLEDSAVYLCASSLGRGTRATEAFFGQGTRLTVV.

The CDR3 protein is CASSTLDRTTDTQYF. The CDR3 DNA follows: TGTGCCAGCAGCACCTTGGACAGGACTACAGATACGCAGTATTTT. V gene TRBV5-4 combines with J gene TRBJ2-3; 7 positions match TRBD1. This CDR3 region has 15 residues. In germline, CDR1 is SGHNT, CDR2 YYREEE (reference sequence). V was clipped by 4 bases and J by 3 bases; unmatched bases: 8.

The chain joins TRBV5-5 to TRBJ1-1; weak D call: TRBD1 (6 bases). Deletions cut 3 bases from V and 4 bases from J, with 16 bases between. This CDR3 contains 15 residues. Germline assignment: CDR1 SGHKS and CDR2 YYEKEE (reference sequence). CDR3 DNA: TGTGCCAGCAGCTCAGGGGACGTAAGGGGCACTGAAGCTTTCTTT. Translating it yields CASSSGDVRGTEAFF.

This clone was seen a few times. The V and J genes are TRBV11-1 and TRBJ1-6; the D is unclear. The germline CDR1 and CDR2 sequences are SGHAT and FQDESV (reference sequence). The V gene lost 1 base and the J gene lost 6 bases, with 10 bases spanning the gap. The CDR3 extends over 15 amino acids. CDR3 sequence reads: CASSLGHQANSPLHF. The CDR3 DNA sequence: TGTGCCAGCAGCTTAGGTCACCAAGCTAATTCACCCCTCCACTTT.

The CDR3 spells CASSYDQGVGSPLHF. CDR3 in DNA: TGTGCCAGCAGTTACGATCAGGGGGTGGGTTCACCCCTCCACTTT. The chain joins TRBV6-5 to TRBJ1-6, with TRBD1 identical over 7 bases. The V and J ends lost 2 bases and 9 bases, in that order; junction bases with no gene match: 7. This CDR3 has 15 residues. Germline V gene lookup returns CDR1 MNHEY and CDR2 SVGAGI.

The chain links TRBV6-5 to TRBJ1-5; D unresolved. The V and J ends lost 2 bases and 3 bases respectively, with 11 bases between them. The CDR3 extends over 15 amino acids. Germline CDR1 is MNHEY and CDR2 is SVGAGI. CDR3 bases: TGTGCCAGCAGTTACGTCGCGGGTTCCAATCAGCCCCAGCATTTT. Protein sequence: CASSYVAGSNQPQHF.